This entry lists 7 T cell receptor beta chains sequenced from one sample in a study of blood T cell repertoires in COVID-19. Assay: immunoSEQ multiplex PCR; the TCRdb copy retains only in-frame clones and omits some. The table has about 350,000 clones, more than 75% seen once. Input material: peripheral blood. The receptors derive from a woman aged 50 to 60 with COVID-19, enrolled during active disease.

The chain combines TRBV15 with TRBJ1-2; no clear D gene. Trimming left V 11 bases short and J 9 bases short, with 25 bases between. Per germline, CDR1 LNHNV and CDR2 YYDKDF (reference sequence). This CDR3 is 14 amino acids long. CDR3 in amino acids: CAVSLRGELRSYTF. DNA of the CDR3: TGTGCCGTGTCCTTGCGTGGGGAGTTAAGGAGCTACACCTTC.

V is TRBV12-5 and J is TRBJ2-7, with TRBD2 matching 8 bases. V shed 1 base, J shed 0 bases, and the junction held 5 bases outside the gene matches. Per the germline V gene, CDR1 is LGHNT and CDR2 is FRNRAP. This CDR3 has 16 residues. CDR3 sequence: CASGLALADISYEQYF. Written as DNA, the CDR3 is TGTGCTAGTGGTTTGGCACTAGCGGATATCTCCTACGAGCAGTACTTC.

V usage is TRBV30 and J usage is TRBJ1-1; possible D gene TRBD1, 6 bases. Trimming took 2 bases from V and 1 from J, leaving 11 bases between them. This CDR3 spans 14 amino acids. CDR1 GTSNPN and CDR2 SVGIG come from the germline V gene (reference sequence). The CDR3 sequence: CAWSPGQKNTEAFF. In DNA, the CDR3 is TGTGCCTGGAGTCCGGGACAAAAGAACACTGAAGCTTTCTTT.

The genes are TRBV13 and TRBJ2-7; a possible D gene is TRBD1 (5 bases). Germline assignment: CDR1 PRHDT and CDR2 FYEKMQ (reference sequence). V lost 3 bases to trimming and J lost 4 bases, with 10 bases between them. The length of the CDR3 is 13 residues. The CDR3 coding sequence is TGTGCCAGCAGCTTTTACAGGTCGTACGAGCAGTACTTC. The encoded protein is CASSFYRSYEQYF.

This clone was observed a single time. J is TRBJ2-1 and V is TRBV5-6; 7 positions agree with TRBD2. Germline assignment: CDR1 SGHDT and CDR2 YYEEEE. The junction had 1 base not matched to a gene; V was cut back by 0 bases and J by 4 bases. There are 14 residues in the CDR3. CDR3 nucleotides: TGTGCCAGCAGCTTGGGGCGGGAGTACAATGAGCAGTTCTTC. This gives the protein CASSLGREYNEQFF.

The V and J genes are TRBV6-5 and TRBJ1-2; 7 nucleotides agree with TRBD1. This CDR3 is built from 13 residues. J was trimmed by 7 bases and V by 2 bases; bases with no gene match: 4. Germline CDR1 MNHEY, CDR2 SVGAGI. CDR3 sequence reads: CASSYDGTVGYTF. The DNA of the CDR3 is TGTGCCAGCAGTTACGACGGGACAGTTGGCTACACCTTC.

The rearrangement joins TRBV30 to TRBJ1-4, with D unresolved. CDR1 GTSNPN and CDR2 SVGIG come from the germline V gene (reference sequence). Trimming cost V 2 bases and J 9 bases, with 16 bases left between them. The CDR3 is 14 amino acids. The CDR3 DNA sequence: TGTGCCTGGAGTATGGACTGGGAAAGAAAAAAACTGTTTTTT. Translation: CAWSMDWERKKLFF.